Each of the 6 T cell receptor beta chains below was sequenced from the same sample in a study of T cells in localized non-small cell lung cancer. Produced via immunoSEQ multiplex PCR; TCRdb's table is partial and in-frame only. The top ten hold roughly 19% of the sample, which has under 15,000 clones, 80% to 90% seen once. Sequenced here: peripheral blood, sampled before any cancer treatment. These receptor sequences come from an older male donor with stage I lung adenocarcinoma.

This chain connects TRBV25-1 to TRBJ2-3; a possible D gene is TRBD2 (5 bases). The CDR3 covers 11 residues. Per germline, CDR1 MGHDK and CDR2 SYGVNS. V dropped 6 bases and J dropped 9 bases, with 10 bases sitting between them. This CDR3 reads CASSLRGTQYF. In nucleotides, the CDR3 is TGTGCCAGCAGCCTGCGCGGGACGCAGTATTTT.

The rearrangement uses TRBV7-8 and TRBJ1-6, with a possible D match to TRBD1 (6 bases). Trimming left V 5 bases short and J 4 bases short, with 9 bases between. The CDR3 has 14 amino acids. Germline CDR1 is SGHVS and CDR2 is FQNEAQ. This chain's CDR3 is CASSRTEYNSPLHF. CDR3 in DNA: TGTGCCAGCAGCAGGACAGAGTATAATTCACCCCTCCACTTT. Looking up the rest from reference TRBV7-8 and TRBJ1-6 gives the full variable domain: GAGVSQSPRYKVAKRGQDVALRCDPISGHVSLFWYQQALGQGPEFLTYFQNEAQLDKSGLPSDRFFAERPEGSVSTLKIQRTQQEDSAVYLCASSRTEYNSPLHFGNGTRLTVT.

The chain joins TRBV19 to TRBJ1-5; 7 bases are shared with TRBD1. The CDR3 spans 15 residues. The ends lost 2 bases at V and 2 bases at J; junction bases unmatched: 3. Germline assignment: CDR1 LNHDA and CDR2 SQIVND (reference sequence). In DNA, the CDR3 is TGTGCCAGTAGTATACTAGGGACAGGCAATCAGCCCCAGCATTTT. Amino acid sequence: CASSILGTGNQPQHF.

The rearrangement links TRBV14 to TRBJ2-3, with a weak D call TRBD1 (6 bases). The V gene lost 0 bases and the J gene lost 8 bases, with 12 bases spanning the gap. CDR1 SGHDN and CDR2 FVKESK come from the germline V gene. CDR3 length: 14 residues. The chain's CDR3 is CASSQDIPQGTQYF. CDR3 in DNA: TGTGCCAGCAGCCAAGATATTCCACAGGGTACGCAGTATTTT. The entire variable domain, with the rest obtained from reference TRBV14 and TRBJ2-3, is as follows: EAGVTQFPSHSVIEKGQTVTLRCDPISGHDNLYWYRRVMGKEIKFLLHFVKESKQDESGMPNNRFLAERTGGTYSTLKVQPAELEDSGVYFCASSQDIPQGTQYFGPGTRLTVL.

The chain is built from TRBV28 and TRBJ2-6, with D tentatively TRBD1 (6 bases). This CDR3 has 15 residues. CDR1 MDHEN and CDR2 SYDVKM come from the germline V gene. V dropped 8 bases and J dropped 4 bases, with 15 bases sitting between them. In nucleotides, the CDR3 is TGTGCCAGCGCTACAGGGTCGGCCGGGGCCAACGTCCTGACTTTC. Translating it yields CASATGSAGANVLTF.

About this clone: A read error likely explains this, since a far larger clone differs by one base. The chain recombines TRBV9 with TRBJ1-1, with 9 bases fitting TRBD1. V gave up 5 bases and J gave up 4 bases; unmatched junction bases: 15. The CDR3 totals 17 residues. CDR1 and CDR2 from the germline V gene are SGDLS and YYNGEE. CDR3 in amino acids: CASSRGGQGGRGTEAFF. CDR3 nucleotides: TGTGCCAGCAGTAGAGGGGGACAGGGCGGTAGGGGCACTGAAGCTTTCTTT.